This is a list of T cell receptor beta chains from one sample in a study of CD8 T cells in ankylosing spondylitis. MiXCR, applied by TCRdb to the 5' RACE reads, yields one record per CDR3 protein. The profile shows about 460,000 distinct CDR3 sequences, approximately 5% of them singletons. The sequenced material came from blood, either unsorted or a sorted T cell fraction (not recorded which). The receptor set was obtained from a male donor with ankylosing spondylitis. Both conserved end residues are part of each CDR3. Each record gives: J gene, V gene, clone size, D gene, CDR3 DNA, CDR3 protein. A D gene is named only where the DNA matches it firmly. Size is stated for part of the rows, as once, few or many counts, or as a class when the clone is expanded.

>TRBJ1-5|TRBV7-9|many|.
TGTGCCAGCAGCTTGGAGAGGGGCGGTGGTCAGCCCCAGCATTTT
CASSLERGGGQPQHF
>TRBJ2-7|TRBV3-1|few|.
TGTGCCAGCAGCCAAAAGACAGTTAGCTACGAGCAGTACTTC
CASSQKTVSYEQYF
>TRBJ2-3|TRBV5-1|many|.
TGCGCCAGCAGTCTCCCACGCTTGCAGGGGATGACAGATACGCAGTATTTT
CASSLPRLQGMTDTQYF
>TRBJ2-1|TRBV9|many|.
TGTGCCAGCAGCCTCCCGGGGTACAATGAGCAGTTCTTC
CASSLPGYNEQFF
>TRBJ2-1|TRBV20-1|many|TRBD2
TGCAGTGCTAGAGATCTGGAGCGGGGGAGGAATGAGCAGTTCTTC
CSARDLERGRNEQFF
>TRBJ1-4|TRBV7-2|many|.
TGTGCCAGCAGCTTCAGGGAAAGGGAAAAACTGTTTTTT
CASSFREREKLFF
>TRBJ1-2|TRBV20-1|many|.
TGCAGTGCCGCGGGAAAGGGCGGCTATGGCTACACCTTC
CSAAGKGGYGYTF
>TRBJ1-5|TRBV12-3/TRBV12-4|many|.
TGTGCCAGCAGGTACTCTAATCAGCCCCAGCATTTT
CASRYSNQPQHF
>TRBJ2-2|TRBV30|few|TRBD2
TGTGCCAGCTGGACTAGCGCGAACACCGGGGAGCTGTTTTTT
CASWTSANTGELFF
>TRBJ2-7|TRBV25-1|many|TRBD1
TGTGCCAGCAGGGGGACAGGGTTGTTCCACGAGCAGTACTTC
CASRGTGLFHEQYF
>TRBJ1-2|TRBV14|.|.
TGTGCCAGCAGCCAATCGACGAACTATGGCTACACCTTC
CASSQSTNYGYTF
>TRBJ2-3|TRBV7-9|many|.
TGTGCCAGCAGCTTGGCCGGTCTAGATACGCAGTATTTT
CASSLAGLDTQYF
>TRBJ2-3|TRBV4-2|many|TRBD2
TGTGCCAGCAGCCAAGGAGGACTAGCGGGAGGCACAGATACGCAGTATTTT
CASSQGGLAGGTDTQYF
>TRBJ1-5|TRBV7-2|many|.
TGTGCCAGCAGCAAGCCCGGCAGGGGCGCGGGAAATCAGCCCCAGCATTTT
CASSKPGRGAGNQPQHF
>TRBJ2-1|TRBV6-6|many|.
TGTGCCAGCTCAGTTACCAACGGGAGAGGGTTCTTC
CASSVTNGRGFF
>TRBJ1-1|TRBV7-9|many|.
TGTGCCAGCAGCTTATACGGAATAAACACTGAAGCTTTCTTT
CASSLYGINTEAFF
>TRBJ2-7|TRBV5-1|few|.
TGCGCCAGCAGCCCCGGTCAGGCCGGAGAGCAGTACTTC
CASSPGQAGEQYF
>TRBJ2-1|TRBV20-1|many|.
TGCAGTGCTAGGGGGCTACCTCTGAGCTCCTACAATGAGCAGTTCTTC
CSARGLPLSSYNEQFF
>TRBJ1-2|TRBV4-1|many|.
TGCGCCAGCAGCCAAGAGGCCAGTATCCACTATGGCTACACCTTC
CASSQEASIHYGYTF
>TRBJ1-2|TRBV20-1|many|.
TGCAGTGCTAGAGATCACCCGGGGTATGGCTACACCTTC
CSARDHPGYGYTF
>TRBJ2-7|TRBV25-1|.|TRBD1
TGTGCCAGCAGTGCGAAGGACAGGATCTACGAGCAGTACTTC
CASSAKDRIYEQYF
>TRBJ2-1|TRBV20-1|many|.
TGCAGTGTCGGCCAACGCAGTGGGGAGCAGTTCTTC
CSVGQRSGEQFF
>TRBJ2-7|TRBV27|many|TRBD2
TGTGCCAGCAGAGGAGGACTAGCGGCCTCCTACGAGCAGTACTTC
CASRGGLAASYEQYF
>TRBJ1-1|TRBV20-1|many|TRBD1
TGCAGTGCTAGATTCGACAGGGGGAACACTGAAGCTTTCTTT
CSARFDRGNTEAFF
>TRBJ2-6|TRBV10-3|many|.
TGTGCCATCAGTGAGTCGACCCCAGGGGATACCAACGTCCTGACTTTC
CAISESTPGDTNVLTF
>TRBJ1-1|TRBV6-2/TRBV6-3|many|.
TGTGCCAGCAGTCCCACCATGGCTGAAGCTTTCTTT
CASSPTMAEAFF
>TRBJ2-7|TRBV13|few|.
TGTGCCAGCAAAAAAGGGGGGACGGACGTCTCCTACGAGCAGTACTTC
CASKKGGTDVSYEQYF
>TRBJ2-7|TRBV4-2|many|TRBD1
TGTGCCAGCAGCCAAGAGTGGCGGCAGGGGGCCTACGAGCAGTACTTC
CASSQEWRQGAYEQYF
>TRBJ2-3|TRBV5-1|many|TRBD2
TGCGCCAGCAGCTTGCCGGGACTAGCTTACACAGATACGCAGTATTTT
CASSLPGLAYTDTQYF
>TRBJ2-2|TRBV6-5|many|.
TGTGCCAGCAGTTACGAGGGTGTCGGGGTCACCGGGGAGCTGTTTTTT
CASSYEGVGVTGELFF
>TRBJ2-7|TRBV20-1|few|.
TGCAGTGCTAGGGGGCCACCCTACGAGCAGTACTTC
CSARGPPYEQYF
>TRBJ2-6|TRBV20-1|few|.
TGCAGTGCTAGAGATGGTTCATTTTCCCCTCTCTCTGGGGCCAACGTCCTGACTTTC
CSARDGSFSPLSGANVLTF
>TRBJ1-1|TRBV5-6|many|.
TGTGCCAGCAGCTTGGGCAGGCTTATGAACACTGAAGCTTTCTTT
CASSLGRLMNTEAFF
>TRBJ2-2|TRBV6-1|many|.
TGTGCCAGCAGAAGATACGGGGCTAACGGGGAGCTGTTTTTT
CASRRYGANGELFF
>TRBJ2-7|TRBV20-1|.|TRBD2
TGCAGTGCTAGAAAACTCCTAGCGGGAGGTTCCTACGAGCAGTACTTC
CSARKLLAGGSYEQYF
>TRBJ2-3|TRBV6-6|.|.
TGTGCCAGCACCCACCTCAGGACAGATACGCAGTATTTT
CASTHLRTDTQYF
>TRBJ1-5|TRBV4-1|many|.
TGCGCCAGCAGCCAATTGGGGCTACGGGGCCCCAGTCATTTT
CASSQLGLRGPSHF
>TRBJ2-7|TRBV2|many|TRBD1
TGTGCCAGCAGTTCTTGGACAGGGGGGGACTACGAGCAGTACTTC
CASSSWTGGDYEQYF
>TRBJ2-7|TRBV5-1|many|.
TGCGCCAGCAGCTGGGGGACCGAGCAGTACTTC
CASSWGTEQYF
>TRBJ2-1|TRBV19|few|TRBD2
TGTGCCAGTAGTACCCGGGGACTAGCGGGCAATGAGCAGTTCTTC
CASSTRGLAGNEQFF
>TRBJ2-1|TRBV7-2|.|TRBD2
TGTGCCAGCAGGGAACTAGCGGGACTCTACAATGAGCAGATCTTC
CASRELAGLYNEQIF
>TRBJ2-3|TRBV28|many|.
TGTGCCAGCAGTTCCTTAGACAAGACCACAGATACGCAGTATTTT
CASSSLDKTTDTQYF